The sequence of this TCR beta chain was determined in a study of T-cell memory formation after mild COVID-19. TCRdb independently ran MiXCR on the 5' RACE reads; one entry per CDR3 protein. The data contain some 290,000 distinct CDR3 sequences, roughly 15% of them seen just once; the ten biggest clones take up roughly a fifth. The CDR3 spans 14 residues. CDR1 and CDR2 (germline): MGHRA, YSYEKL. V was shortened by 4 bases and J by 4 bases, with 12 bases between the two germline ends. This clonotype appeared a few times. Sequenced material: PBMCs or a T cell subset sorted from them (not recorded which). The chain recombines TRBV4-1 with TRBJ2-3; TRBD1 might be the D (6 bases). The source of this sequence is a man younger than 35 who had mild COVID-19 (a few samples of this study predate the infection). Cell type and time point are not known. CDR3 coding DNA: TGCGCCAGCAGCCTTGTAGGGGGATCAGATACGCAGTATTTT. Protein sequence: CASSLVGGSDTQYF.